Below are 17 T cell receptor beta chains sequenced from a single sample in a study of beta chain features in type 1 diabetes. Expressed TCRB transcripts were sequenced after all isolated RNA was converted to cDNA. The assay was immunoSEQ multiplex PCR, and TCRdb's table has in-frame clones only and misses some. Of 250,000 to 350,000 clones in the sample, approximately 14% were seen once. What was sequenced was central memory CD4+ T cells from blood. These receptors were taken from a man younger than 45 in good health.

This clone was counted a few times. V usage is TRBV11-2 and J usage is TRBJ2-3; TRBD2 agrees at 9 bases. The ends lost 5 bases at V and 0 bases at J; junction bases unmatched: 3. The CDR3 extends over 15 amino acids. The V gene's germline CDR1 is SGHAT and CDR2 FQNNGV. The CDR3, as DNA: TGTGCCAGCAGCAGTAGCGGGAGAAGCACAGATACGCAGTATTTT. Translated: CASSSSGRSTDTQYF.

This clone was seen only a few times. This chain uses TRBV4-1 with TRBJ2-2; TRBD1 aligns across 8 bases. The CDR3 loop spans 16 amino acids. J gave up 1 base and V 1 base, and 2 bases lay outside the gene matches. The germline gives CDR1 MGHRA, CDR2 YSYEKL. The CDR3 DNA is TGCGCCAGCAGCCAAGCCGGGACAGGGAACACCGGGGAGCTGTTTTTT. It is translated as CASSQAGTGNTGELFF.

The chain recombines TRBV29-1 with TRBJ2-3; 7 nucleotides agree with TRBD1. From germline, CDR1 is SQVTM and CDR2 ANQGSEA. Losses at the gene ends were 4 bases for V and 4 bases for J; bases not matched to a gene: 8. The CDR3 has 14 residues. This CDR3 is CSVVGGKAADTQYF. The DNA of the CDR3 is TGCAGCGTTGTAGGGGGCAAAGCGGCAGATACGCAGTATTTT.

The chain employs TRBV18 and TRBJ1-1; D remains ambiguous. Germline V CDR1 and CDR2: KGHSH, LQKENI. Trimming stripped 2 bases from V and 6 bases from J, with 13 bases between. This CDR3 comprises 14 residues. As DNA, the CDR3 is TGTGCCAGCTCACCAGGGATGACCAGGCCTGAAGCTTTCTTT. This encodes CASSPGMTRPEAFF.

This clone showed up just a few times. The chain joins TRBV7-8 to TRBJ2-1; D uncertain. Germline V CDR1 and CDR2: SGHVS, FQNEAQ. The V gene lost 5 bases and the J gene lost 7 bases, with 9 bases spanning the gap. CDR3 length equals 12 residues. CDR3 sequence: CASSRDPNEQFF. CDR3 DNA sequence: TGTGCCAGCAGCCGTGACCCTAATGAGCAGTTCTTC. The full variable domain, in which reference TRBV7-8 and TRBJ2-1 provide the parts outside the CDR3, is GAGVSQSPRYKVAKRGQDVALRCDPISGHVSLFWYQQALGQGPEFLTYFQNEAQLDKSGLPSDRFFAERPEGSVSTLKIQRTQQEDSAVYLCASSRDPNEQFFGPGTRLTVL.

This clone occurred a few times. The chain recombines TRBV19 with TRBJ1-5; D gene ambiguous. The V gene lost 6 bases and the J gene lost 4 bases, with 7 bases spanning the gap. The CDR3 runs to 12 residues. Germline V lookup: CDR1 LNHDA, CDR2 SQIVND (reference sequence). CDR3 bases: TGTGCCAGTAGGCTGGTGAATCAGCCCCAGCATTTT. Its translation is CASRLVNQPQHF.

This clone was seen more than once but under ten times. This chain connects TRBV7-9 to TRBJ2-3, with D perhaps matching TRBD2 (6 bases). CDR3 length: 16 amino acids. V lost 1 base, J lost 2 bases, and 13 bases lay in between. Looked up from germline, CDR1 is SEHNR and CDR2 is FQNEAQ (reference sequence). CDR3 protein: CASSLVASVLTDTQYF. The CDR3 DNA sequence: TGTGCCAGCAGCTTAGTGGCTAGCGTTCTCACAGATACGCAGTATTTT.

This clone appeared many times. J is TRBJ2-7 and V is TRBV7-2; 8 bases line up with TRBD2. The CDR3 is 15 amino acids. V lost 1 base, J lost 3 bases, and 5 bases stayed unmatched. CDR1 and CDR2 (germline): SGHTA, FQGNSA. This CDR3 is CASSLEAGELYEQYV. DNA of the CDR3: TGTGCCAGCAGCTTAGAAGCGGGAGAGCTCTACGAGCAGTACGTC.

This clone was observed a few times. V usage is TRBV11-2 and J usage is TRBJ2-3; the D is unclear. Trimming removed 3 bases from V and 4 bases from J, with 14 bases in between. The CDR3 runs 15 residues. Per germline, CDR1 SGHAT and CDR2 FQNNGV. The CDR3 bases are TGTGCCAGCAGCTTCACGTCCGCCGTGGCAGATACGCAGTATTTT. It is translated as CASSFTSAVADTQYF.

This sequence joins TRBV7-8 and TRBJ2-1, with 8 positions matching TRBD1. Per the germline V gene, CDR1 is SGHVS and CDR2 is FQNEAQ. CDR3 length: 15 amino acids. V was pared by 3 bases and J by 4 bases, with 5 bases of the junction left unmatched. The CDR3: CASSFETGGYNEQFF. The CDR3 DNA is TGTGCCAGCAGCTTTGAAACAGGGGGATACAATGAGCAGTTCTTC.

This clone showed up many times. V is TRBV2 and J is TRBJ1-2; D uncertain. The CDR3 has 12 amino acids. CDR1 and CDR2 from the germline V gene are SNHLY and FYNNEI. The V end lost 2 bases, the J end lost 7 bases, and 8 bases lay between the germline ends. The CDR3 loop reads CASSESGFGYTF. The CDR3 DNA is TGTGCCAGCAGTGAATCCGGGTTTGGCTACACCTTC.

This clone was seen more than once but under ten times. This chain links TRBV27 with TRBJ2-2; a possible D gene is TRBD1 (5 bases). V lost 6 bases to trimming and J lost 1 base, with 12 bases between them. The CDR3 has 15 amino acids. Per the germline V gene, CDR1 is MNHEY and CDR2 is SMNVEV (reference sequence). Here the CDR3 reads CASSQSRENTGELFF. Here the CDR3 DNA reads TGTGCCAGCAGCCAGAGCAGGGAGAACACCGGGGAGCTGTTTTTT.

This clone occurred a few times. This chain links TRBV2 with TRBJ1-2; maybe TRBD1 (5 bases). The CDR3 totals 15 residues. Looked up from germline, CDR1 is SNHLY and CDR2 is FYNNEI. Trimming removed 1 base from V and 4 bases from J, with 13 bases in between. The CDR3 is CASSEVLSGLYGYTF. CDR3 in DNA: TGTGCCAGCAGTGAAGTGCTTTCAGGGCTCTATGGCTACACCTTC.

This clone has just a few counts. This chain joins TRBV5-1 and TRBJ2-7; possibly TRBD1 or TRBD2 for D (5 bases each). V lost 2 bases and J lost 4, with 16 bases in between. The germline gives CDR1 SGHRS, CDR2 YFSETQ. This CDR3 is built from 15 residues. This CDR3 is CASSLTGTAPYEQYV. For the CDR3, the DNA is TGCGCCAGCAGCTTAACTGGGACCGCTCCGTACGAGCAGTACGTC.

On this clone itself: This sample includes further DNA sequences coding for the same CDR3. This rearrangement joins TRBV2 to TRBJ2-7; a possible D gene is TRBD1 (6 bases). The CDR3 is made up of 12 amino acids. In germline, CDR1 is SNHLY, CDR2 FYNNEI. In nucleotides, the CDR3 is TGTGCGAGCAGCTTGGACAGCCACGAGCAGTACGTC. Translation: CASSLDSHEQYV.

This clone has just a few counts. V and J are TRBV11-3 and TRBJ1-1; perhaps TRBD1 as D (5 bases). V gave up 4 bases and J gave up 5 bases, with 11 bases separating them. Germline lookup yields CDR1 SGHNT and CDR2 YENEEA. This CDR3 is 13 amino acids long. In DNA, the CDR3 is TGTGCCAGCAGCTCAGGGACGATTACTGAAGCTTTCTTT. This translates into CASSSGTITEAFF.

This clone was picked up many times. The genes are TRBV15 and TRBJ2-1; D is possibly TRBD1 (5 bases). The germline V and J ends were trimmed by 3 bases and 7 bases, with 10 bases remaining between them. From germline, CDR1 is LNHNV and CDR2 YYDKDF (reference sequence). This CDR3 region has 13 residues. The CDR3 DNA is TGTGCCACCAGCAGCCGCCAGGGAAATGAGCAGTTCTTC. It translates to CATSSRQGNEQFF.